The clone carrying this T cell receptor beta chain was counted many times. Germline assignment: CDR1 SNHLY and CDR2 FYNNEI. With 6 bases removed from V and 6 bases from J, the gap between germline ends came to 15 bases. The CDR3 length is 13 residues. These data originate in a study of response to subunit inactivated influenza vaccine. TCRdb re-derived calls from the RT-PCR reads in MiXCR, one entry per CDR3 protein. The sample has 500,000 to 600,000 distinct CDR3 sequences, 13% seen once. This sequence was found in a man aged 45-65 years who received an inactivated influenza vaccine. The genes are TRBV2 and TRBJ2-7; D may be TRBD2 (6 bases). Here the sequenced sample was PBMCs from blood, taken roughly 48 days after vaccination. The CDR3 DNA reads TGTGCCAGCAGGTCTGATCAGGGAGGCGAGCAGTACTTC. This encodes CASRSDQGGEQYF.